This TCR beta chain was observed in a study of T-cell memory formation after mild COVID-19. Whole-study context: The TCR clusters were mostly specific to one donor. Broader study findings: CD4/CD8 balance characterized clones contracting day 15 to 85, and CD4+ skew characterized later expanders.

Constant-segment primers served in 5'RACE that generated TCR alpha and TCR beta cDNA libraries bearing sample barcodes and UMIs. Via MiXCR, TCRdb re-called the 5' RACE reads, giving one row per CDR3 protein. The sample lists around 440,000 distinct CDR3 sequences, around a sixth occurring once. V was trimmed by 7 bases and J by 1 base, leaving 8 bases between them. CDR3 length: 12 amino acids. In germline, CDR1 is MNHEY, CDR2 SVGEGT. As to this clonotype: The antigen is not known.

Sequencing used PBMCs or a T cell subset sorted from them (not recorded which). The TCR comes from an adult woman who had mild COVID-19 (a few samples of this study predate the infection). Cell type and time point are not known. The chain recombines TRBV6-2 or TRBV6-3 with TRBJ2-7; perhaps TRBD2 as D (6 bases). This chain's CDR3 is CASTGLSYEQYF. The CDR3, as DNA: TGTGCCAGCACGGGACTTTCCTACGAGCAGTACTTC.